The 28 T cell receptor beta chains below come from one sample, sequenced in a study of shared clonotypes between healthy human individuals. Data came from immunoSEQ multiplex PCR; TCRdb stores just in-frame clones and leaves some out. The sample lists approximately 1,500,000 clones; approximately 98% were seen once. Specimen: naive CD4+ T cells sorted from blood. Sample subset: CD45RA+ positively selected. The receptors here all came from a man aged 30 to 39 in good health.

This clone was picked up one time. This chain connects TRBV4-3 to TRBJ2-1; 15 nucleotides agree with TRBD2. Germline values: CDR1 LGHNA, CDR2 YSLEER. The V segment lost 4 bases and the J segment 0 bases; nucleotides outside the gene matches: 10. CDR3 length equals 20 residues. CDR3 DNA: TGCGCCAGCAGCCGTACAACCAGGACTAGCGGGAGGGCCTCCTACAATGAGCAGTTCTTC. This codes for CASSRTTRTSGRASYNEQFF.

The V call is TRBV9, the J call TRBJ1-2; D not certain. This CDR3 has 12 residues. Trimming shortened V by 1 base and J by 7 bases, and 8 bases separated the two germline ends. Germline V gives CDR1 SGDLS, CDR2 YYNGEE. The CDR3 here is CASSVSAGGYTF. The CDR3 bases are TGTGCCAGCAGCGTATCGGCTGGTGGCTACACCTTC.

The chain is built from TRBV7-6 and TRBJ2-1; 8 bases are a match to TRBD2. Unmatched junction bases numbered 2, after V lost 1 base and J lost 3 bases. The germline V gene has CDR1 SGHVS and CDR2 FNYEAQ. The CDR3 is 15 amino acids. This chain's CDR3 is CASSLVAGGYNEQFF. DNA of the CDR3: TGTGCCAGCAGCTTAGTCGCGGGAGGCTACAATGAGCAGTTCTTC.

The chain combines TRBV28 with TRBJ2-7, with D possibly TRBD2 on 7 matching bases. There are 14 residues in the CDR3. V lost 7 bases, J lost 6 bases, and 19 bases lay in between. Germline V gene lookup returns CDR1 MDHEN and CDR2 SYDVKM. This chain's CDR3 is CASTPGGTLGEQYF. DNA of the CDR3: TGTGCCAGCACCCCGGGGGGCACCCTCGGCGAGCAGTACTTC.

CDR3 nucleotide sequence: TGTGCTAGTGGTTTATATGGAGTCCTAGATACGCAGTATTTT. Translating it yields CASGLYGVLDTQYF. This rearrangement joins TRBV12-5 to TRBJ2-3; D is ambiguous. Trimming took off 3 bases at V and 5 bases at J, with 12 bases between the two ends. The CDR3 loop spans 14 amino acids. CDR1 and CDR2 (germline): LGHNT, FRNRAP.

The chain joins TRBV15 to TRBJ1-2, with D maybe TRBD1 (6 bases). Germline V CDR1 and CDR2: LNHNV, YYDKDF (reference sequence). V lost 0 bases to trimming and J lost 2 bases, with 13 bases between them. The CDR3 sequence is 16 residues long. CDR3 in DNA: TGTGCCACCAGCAGAGATCTATTACAGGGAAACTATGGCTACACCTTC. Residues: CATSRDLLQGNYGYTF.

The rearrangement uses TRBV6-6 and TRBJ1-1; D might be TRBD1 (6 bases). The CDR3 is 14 amino acids. Germline loops: CDR1 MNHNY, CDR2 SVGAGI (reference sequence). Trimming took off 5 bases at V and 3 bases at J, with 13 bases between the two ends. CDR3: CASSPQGIDTEAFF. In DNA form, the CDR3 reads TGTGCCAGCAGTCCACAGGGTATCGACACTGAAGCTTTCTTT.

The chain has TRBV7-2 and TRBJ2-7; 12 bases match TRBD2. This CDR3 spans 16 amino acids. Germline V CDR1 and CDR2: SGHTA, FQGNSA. Trimming at V came to 2 bases and at J to 1 base, leaving 3 bases not matched to a gene. Written as DNA, the CDR3 is TGTGCCAGCAGCTTATCCCTAGCGGGAGGGTCCTACGAGCAGTACTTC. Translating it yields CASSLSLAGGSYEQYF.

The gene calls are TRBV2 and TRBJ1-1; the D gene is possibly TRBD1 (5 bases). The CDR3 has 12 residues. V lost 7 bases and J lost 4, with 10 bases in between. Germline V gene lookup returns CDR1 SNHLY and CDR2 FYNNEI. CDR3 in DNA: TGTGCCAGCACGCCCGGGGGCACTGAAGCTTTCTTT. Translated: CASTPGGTEAFF.

The V gene is TRBV11-2, the J gene TRBJ2-3; D possibly corresponds to TRBD2 (6 bases). The CDR3 is 12 residues long. In germline, CDR1 is SGHAT, CDR2 FQNNGV. V was shortened by 5 bases and J by 5 bases, with 8 bases between the two germline ends. In DNA, the CDR3 is TGTGCCAGCAGCCGGGAGATAGATACGCAGTATTTT. It is translated as CASSREIDTQYF.

This sequence joins TRBV6-5 and TRBJ2-2; D tentatively reads TRBD1 or TRBD2 (5 bases each). The ends were cut back, 1 base at V and 7 bases at J, with 13 bases in the middle. CDR1 is MNHEY and CDR2 is SVGAGI in the germline V gene. The CDR3 covers 15 residues. The CDR3 DNA sequence: TGTGCCAGCAGTTACTTCACCGGGGCCCGCGGGGAGCTGTTTTTT. Its protein product is CASSYFTGARGELFF.

The chain couples TRBV11-2 to TRBJ2-7; 10 bases agree with TRBD2. V lost 4 bases and J lost 3; bases outside the gene matches: 15. The CDR3 runs to 18 residues. The germline V gene encodes CDR1 SGHAT and CDR2 FQNNGV. CDR3 DNA: TGTGCCAGCAGCTCACTCGCTAGCGGGAGCACCCCCTTCTACGAGCAGTACTTC. It encodes CASSSLASGSTPFYEQYF. The complete variable domain, with remaining parts taken from reference TRBV11-2 and TRBJ2-7, reads EAGVAQSPRYKIIEKRQSVAFWCNPISGHATLYWYQQILGQGPKLLIQFQNNGVVDDSQLPKDRFSAERLKGVDSTLKIQPAKLEDSAVYLCASSSLASGSTPFYEQYFGPGTRLTVT.

Points on this clone: Other DNA sequences within the sample encode an identical CDR3. The chain couples TRBV5-4 to TRBJ2-7; 11 bases line up with TRBD2. From germline, CDR1 is SGHNT and CDR2 YYREEE (reference sequence). V shed 4 bases and J 3 bases; nucleotides not matched to a gene: 6. This CDR3 has 15 residues. The CDR3 coding sequence is TGTGCCAGCAGCCTCGGACTAGCGGGCGTCTACGAGCAGTACTTC. Translation: CASSLGLAGVYEQYF.

This clone was found once. The chain is built from TRBV19 and TRBJ2-1; TRBD1 or TRBD2 may be the D gene (5 bases each). Germline loops: CDR1 LNHDA, CDR2 SQIVND (reference sequence). V lost 5 bases to trimming and J lost 2 bases, with 13 bases between them. The CDR3 runs to 15 residues. Here the CDR3 reads CASSWGTRPYNEQFF. In DNA form, the CDR3 reads TGTGCCAGTAGTTGGGGGACCCGTCCCTACAATGAGCAGTTCTTC.

The CDR3 sequence is CASSTSLEGYEQYF. CDR3 nucleotide sequence: TGTGCCAGTAGTACGTCCCTCGAGGGCTACGAGCAGTACTTC. The chain couples TRBV19 to TRBJ2-7; maybe TRBD2 (5 bases). This CDR3 contains 14 residues. V gave up 4 bases and J gave up 3 bases, with 13 bases separating them. Per the germline V gene, CDR1 is LNHDA and CDR2 is SQIVND (reference sequence).

This chain connects TRBV5-3 to TRBJ2-1; D call uncertain. TRBV5-3 is filed as an ORF, its function uncertain. This CDR3 contains 11 residues. V was shortened by 4 bases and J by 12 bases, with 11 bases between the two germline ends. DNA for the CDR3: TGTGCCAGAAGCAGTTACCGGCCGCAGTTCTTC. It codes for CARSSYRPQFF.

The rearrangement links TRBV5-5 to TRBJ1-2; no reliable D call. This CDR3 is 15 amino acids long. Trimming shortened V by 4 bases and J by 5 bases, and 18 bases separated the two germline ends. Per germline, CDR1 SGHKS and CDR2 YYEKEE (reference sequence). CDR3 protein: CASSPQIGQAYGYTF. The CDR3 DNA follows: TGTGCCAGCAGCCCCCAAATAGGTCAGGCATATGGCTACACCTTC.

This clone has just one count. The rearrangement joins TRBV5-4 to TRBJ2-5; 8 bases are shared with TRBD2. The V segment lost 0 bases and the J segment 5 bases; nucleotides outside the gene matches: 6. CDR1 and CDR2 (germline): SGHNT, YYREEE (reference sequence). There are 15 residues in the CDR3. The chain's CDR3 is CASSLVPSGSETQYF. The CDR3 DNA reads TGTGCCAGCAGCTTGGTGCCTAGCGGGTCGGAGACCCAGTACTTC.

The chain is built from TRBV30 and TRBJ1-2, with D unresolved. CDR1 GTSNPN and CDR2 SVGIG come from the germline V gene (reference sequence). V dropped 2 bases and J dropped 5 bases, with 18 bases sitting between them. This CDR3 has 15 residues. CDR3 region: CAWSNGLPPLYGYTF. DNA for the CDR3: TGTGCCTGGAGTAACGGACTTCCTCCCCTGTATGGCTACACCTTC. Supplemented by reference TRBV30 and TRBJ1-2, the full variable domain reads SQTIHQWPATLVQPVGSPLSLECTVEGTSNPNLYWYRQAAGRGLQLLFYSVGIGQISSEVPQNLSASRPQDRQFILSSKKLLLSDSGFYLCAWSNGLPPLYGYTFGSGTRLTVV.

This chain links TRBV7-9 with TRBJ2-1; D might be TRBD1 (6 bases). This CDR3 has 16 residues. From germline, CDR1 is SEHNR and CDR2 FQNEAQ (reference sequence). V lost 3 bases to trimming and J lost 5 bases, with 17 bases between them. The CDR3 protein is CASSFLGGGPHNEQFF. Here the CDR3 DNA reads TGTGCCAGCAGCTTCCTTGGGGGCGGACCTCACAATGAGCAGTTCTTC.

The chain uses TRBV6-5 and TRBJ2-2; no clear D. With 7 bases removed from V and 4 bases from J, the gap between germline ends came to 10 bases. The CDR3 is made up of 13 amino acids. Per the germline V gene, CDR1 is MNHEY and CDR2 is SVGAGI. CDR3 nucleotide sequence: TGTGCCAGCATCTTCTCGGGCACCGGGGAGCTGTTTTTT. Protein product: CASIFSGTGELFF.

Written as DNA, the CDR3 is TGTGCCAGCAGCACAATGGGACAGGGGGCTTTCTACGAGCAGTACTTC. This encodes CASSTMGQGAFYEQYF. J is TRBJ2-7 and V is TRBV7-9, with 12 bases fitting TRBD1. Germline V lookup: CDR1 SEHNR, CDR2 FQNEAQ (reference sequence). The CDR3 has 16 amino acids. J gave up 3 bases and V 5 bases, and 8 bases lay outside the gene matches. The variable domain in full, with the rest retrieved from reference TRBV7-9 and TRBJ2-7, is DTGVSQNPRHKITKRGQNVTFRCDPISEHNRLYWYRQTLGQGPEFLTYFQNEAQLEKSRLLSDRFSAERPKGSFSTLEIQRTEQGDSAMYLCASSTMGQGAFYEQYFGPGTRLTVT.

V usage is TRBV5-1 and J usage is TRBJ2-7, with TRBD2 as a possible D gene (5 bases). The CDR3 is 14 amino acids. Germline V gene sequence: CDR1 SGHRS, CDR2 YFSETQ. V was clipped by 0 bases and J by 9 bases, with 16 bases between them. CDR3 protein: CASSLGRLYEGQYF. The CDR3 nucleotides are TGCGCCAGCAGCTTGGGACGGCTATACGAGGGGCAGTACTTC.

The rearrangement links TRBV5-6 to TRBJ2-1; D gene unclear. V lost 0 bases to trimming and J lost 5 bases, with 9 bases between them. Germline loops: CDR1 SGHDT, CDR2 YYEEEE. This CDR3 spans 14 amino acids. CDR3: CASSLVAGNNEQFF. CDR3 bases: TGTGCCAGCAGCTTGGTGGCAGGAAACAATGAGCAGTTCTTC. The full variable domain, with the rest looked up from reference TRBV5-6 and TRBJ2-1, is DAGVTQSPTHLIKTRGQQVTLRCSPKSGHDTVSWYQQALGQGPQFIFQYYEEEERQRGNFPDRFSGHQFPNYSSELNVNALLLGDSALYLCASSLVAGNNEQFFGPGTRLTVL.

This chain uses TRBV4-1 with TRBJ2-7, with 9 positions matching TRBD1. The J segment lost 0 bases and the V segment lost 1 base, leaving 4 bases of the junction unmatched. CDR1 and CDR2 from the germline V gene are MGHRA and YSYEKL. CDR3 size: 16 residues. CDR3 protein: CASSQGQGGSSYEQYF. The CDR3 DNA is TGCGCCAGCAGCCAAGGACAGGGGGGCAGCTCCTACGAGCAGTACTTC.

The V gene is TRBV9, the J gene TRBJ2-1; TRBD1 aligns across 10 bases. The J segment lost 0 bases and the V segment lost 0 bases, leaving 6 bases of the junction unmatched. Germline CDR1 SGDLS, CDR2 YYNGEE. There are 18 residues in the CDR3. CDR3 sequence: CASSVDLRTGGSYNEQFF. For the CDR3, the DNA is TGTGCCAGCAGCGTAGATCTCCGGACAGGGGGCTCCTACAATGAGCAGTTCTTC.

The chain links TRBV4-3 to TRBJ2-1, with D uncertain. CDR1 is LGHNA, CDR2 YSLEER, per germline. This CDR3 is 14 amino acids long. The ends were cut back, 0 bases at V and 6 bases at J, with 9 bases in the middle. In DNA form, the CDR3 reads TGCGCCAGCAGCCAAGATGAGCTGAGCAATGAGCAGTTCTTC. It codes for CASSQDELSNEQFF.

J is TRBJ2-7 and V is TRBV5-1; D is ambiguous. V gave up 5 bases and J gave up 2 bases, with 14 bases separating them. The CDR3 sequence is 14 residues long. CDR1 is SGHRS, CDR2 YFSETQ, per germline. This CDR3 is CASSSYGQTYEQYF. The CDR3 DNA follows: TGCGCCAGCAGTTCTTATGGGCAGACCTACGAGCAGTACTTC. The whole variable domain, filled in from reference TRBV5-1 and TRBJ2-7, reads KAGVTQTPRYLIKTRGQQVTLSCSPISGHRSVSWYQQTPGQGLQFLFEYFSETQRNKGNFPGRFSGRQFSNSRSEMNVSTLELGDSALYLCASSSYGQTYEQYFGPGTRLTVT.